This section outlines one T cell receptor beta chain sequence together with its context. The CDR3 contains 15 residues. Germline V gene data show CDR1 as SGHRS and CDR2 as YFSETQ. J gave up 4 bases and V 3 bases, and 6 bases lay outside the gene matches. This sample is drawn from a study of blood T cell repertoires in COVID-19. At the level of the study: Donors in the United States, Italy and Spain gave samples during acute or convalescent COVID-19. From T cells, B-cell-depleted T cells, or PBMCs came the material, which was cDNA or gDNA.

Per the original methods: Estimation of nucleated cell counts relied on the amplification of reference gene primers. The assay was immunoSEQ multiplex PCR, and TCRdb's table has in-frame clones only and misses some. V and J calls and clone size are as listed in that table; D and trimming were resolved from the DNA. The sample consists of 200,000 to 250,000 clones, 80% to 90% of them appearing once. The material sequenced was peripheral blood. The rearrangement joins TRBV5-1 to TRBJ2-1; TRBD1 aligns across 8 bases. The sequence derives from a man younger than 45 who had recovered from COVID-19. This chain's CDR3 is CASSWVGQDYNEQFF. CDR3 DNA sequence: TGCGCCAGCAGCTGGGTGGGACAGGATTACAATGAGCAGTTCTTC.